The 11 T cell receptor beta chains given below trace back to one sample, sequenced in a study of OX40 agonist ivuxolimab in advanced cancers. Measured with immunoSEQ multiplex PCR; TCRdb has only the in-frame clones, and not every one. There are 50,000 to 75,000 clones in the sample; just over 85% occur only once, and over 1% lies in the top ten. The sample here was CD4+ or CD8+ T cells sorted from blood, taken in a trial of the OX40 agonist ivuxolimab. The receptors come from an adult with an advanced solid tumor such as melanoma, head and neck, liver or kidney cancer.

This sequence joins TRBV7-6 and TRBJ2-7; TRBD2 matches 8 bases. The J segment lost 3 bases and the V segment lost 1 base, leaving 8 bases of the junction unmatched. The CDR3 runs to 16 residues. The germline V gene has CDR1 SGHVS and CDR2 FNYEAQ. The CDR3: CASSLVAGGRIYEQYF. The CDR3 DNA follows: TGTGCCAGCAGCTTAGTGGCTGGCGGGAGGATCTACGAGCAGTACTTC.

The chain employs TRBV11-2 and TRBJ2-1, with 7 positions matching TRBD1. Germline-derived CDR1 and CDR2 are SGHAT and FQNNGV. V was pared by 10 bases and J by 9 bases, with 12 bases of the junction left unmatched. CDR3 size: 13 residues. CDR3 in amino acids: CATAIDRASEQFF. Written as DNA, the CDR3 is TGTGCCACCGCGATCGACAGGGCCAGTGAGCAGTTCTTC.

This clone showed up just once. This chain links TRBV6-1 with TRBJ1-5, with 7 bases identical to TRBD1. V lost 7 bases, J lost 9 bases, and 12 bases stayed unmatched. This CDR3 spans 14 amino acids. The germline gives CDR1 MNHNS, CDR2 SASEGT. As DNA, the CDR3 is TGTGCCAGCACCTGGGACAGTTCTTCTGGGCCCCAGCATTTT. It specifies CASTWDSSSGPQHF.

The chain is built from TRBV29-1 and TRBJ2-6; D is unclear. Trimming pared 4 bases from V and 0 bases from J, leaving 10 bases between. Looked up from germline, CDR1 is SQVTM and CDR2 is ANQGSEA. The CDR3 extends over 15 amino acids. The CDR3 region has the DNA TGCAGCGTTGTTGAGGATCGCTCTGGGGCCAACGTCCTGACTTTC. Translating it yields CSVVEDRSGANVLTF.

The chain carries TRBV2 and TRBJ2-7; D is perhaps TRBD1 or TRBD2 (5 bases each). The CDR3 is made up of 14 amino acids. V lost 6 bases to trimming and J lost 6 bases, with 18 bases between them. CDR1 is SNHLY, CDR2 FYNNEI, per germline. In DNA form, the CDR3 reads TGTGCCAGCAGGGATACCGGGACCGCGCGCGAGCAGTACTTC. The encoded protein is CASRDTGTAREQYF.

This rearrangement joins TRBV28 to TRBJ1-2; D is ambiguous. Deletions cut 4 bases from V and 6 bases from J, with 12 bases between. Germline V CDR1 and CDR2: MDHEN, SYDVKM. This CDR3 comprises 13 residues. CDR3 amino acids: CASSSPRANGYTF. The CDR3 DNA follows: TGTGCCAGCAGTTCCCCGAGGGCTAATGGCTACACCTTC.

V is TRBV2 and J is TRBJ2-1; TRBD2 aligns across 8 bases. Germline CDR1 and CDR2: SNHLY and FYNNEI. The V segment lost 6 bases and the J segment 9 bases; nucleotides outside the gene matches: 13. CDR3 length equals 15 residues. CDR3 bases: TGTGCCAGCAGACCCGGACTAGCATCCCCCCGTGAGCAGTTCTTC. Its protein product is CASRPGLASPREQFF.

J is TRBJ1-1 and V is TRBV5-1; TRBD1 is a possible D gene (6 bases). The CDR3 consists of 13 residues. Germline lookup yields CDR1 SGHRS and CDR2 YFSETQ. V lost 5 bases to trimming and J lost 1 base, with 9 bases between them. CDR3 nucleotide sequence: TGCGCCAGCAGTGAACAGGGGAACACTGAAGCTTTCTTT. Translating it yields CASSEQGNTEAFF. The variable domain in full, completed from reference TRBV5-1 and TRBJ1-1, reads KAGVTQTPRYLIKTRGQQVTLSCSPISGHRSVSWYQQTPGQGLQFLFEYFSETQRNKGNFPGRFSGRQFSNSRSEMNVSTLELGDSALYLCASSEQGNTEAFFGQGTRLTVV.

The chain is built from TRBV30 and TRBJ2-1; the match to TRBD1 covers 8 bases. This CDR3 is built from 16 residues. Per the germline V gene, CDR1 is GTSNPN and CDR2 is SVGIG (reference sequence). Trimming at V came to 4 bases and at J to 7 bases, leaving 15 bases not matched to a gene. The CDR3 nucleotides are TGTGCCTGGACAGGGGGCTTAGGTGGGAGGATAAATGAGCAGTTCTTC. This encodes CAWTGGLGGRINEQFF.

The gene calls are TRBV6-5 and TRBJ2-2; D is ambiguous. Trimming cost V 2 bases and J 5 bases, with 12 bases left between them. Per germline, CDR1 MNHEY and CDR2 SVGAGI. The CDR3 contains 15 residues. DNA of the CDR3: TGTGCCAGCAGTTACGGGCCGCAGGAAACCGGGGAGCTGTTTTTT. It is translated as CASSYGPQETGELFF.

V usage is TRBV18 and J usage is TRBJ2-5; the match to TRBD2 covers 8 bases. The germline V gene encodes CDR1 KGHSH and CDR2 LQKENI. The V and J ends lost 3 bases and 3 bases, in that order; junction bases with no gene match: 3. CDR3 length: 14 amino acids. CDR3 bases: TGTGCCAGCTCACCGCCGGGACTAGAAGAGACCCAGTACTTC. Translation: CASSPPGLEETQYF.